These T cell receptor beta chains were read from a single sample in a study of blood T cell repertoires in COVID-19. Repertoires were generated with immunoSEQ multiplex PCR, while TCRdb's copy carries only in-frame clones and drops some. The sample yields 300,000 or so clones, more than 85% seen once. The sequencing input was PBMCs or T cells enriched from blood (not recorded which). The receptors originated from a woman in her thirties who had recovered from COVID-19. Each CDR3 is given with its conserved first and last residue. The D gene is left open where the match is weak. Some rows mark clone size as missing; the rest say once, few, many or name a class of expanded clone.

D gene | clone size | CDR3 length | J gene | V gene | CDR3 protein
- | - | 14 | TRBJ1-4 | TRBV5-1 | CASSLDTTNEKLFF
TRBD1 | - | 18 | TRBJ1-1 | TRBV11-2 | CASSRYSGGWGGNTEAFF
- | - | 14 | TRBJ2-7 | TRBV21-1 | CASSKGAEGHEQYF
- | - | 12 | TRBJ2-7 | TRBV28 | CASSQGFFKRDF
- | - | 16 | TRBJ1-6 | TRBV2 | CASSVGQSSYNSPLHF
- | - | 16 | TRBJ2-7 | TRBV6-1 | CASSGRQGEVNYEQYF
TRBD1 | - | 15 | TRBJ1-2 | TRBV7-9 | CASSLGQGANYGYTF
TRBD1 | - | 15 | TRBJ2-7 | TRBV19 | CASSTLGQGSNEQYF
- | - | 13 | TRBJ2-1 | TRBV18 | CASSLPGGNEQFF
- | - | 13 | TRBJ1-1 | TRBV5-1 | CASSQTEYTEAFF
- | - | 15 | TRBJ2-5 | TRBV11-2 | CASSAGDRYQETQYF
- | - | 16 | TRBJ1-1 | TRBV6-5 | CASSYSTDTLNTEAFF
- | - | 13 | TRBJ2-7 | TRBV6-5 | CARITGRSYEQYF
- | - | 12 | TRBJ1-5 | TRBV7-2 | CASSQDDQPQHF
TRBD2 | once | 17 | TRBJ2-5 | TRBV6-1 | CASSDLVAGGRRETQYF
- | once | 13 | TRBJ2-7 | TRBV7-8 | CASSLRVPYEQYF
TRBD1 | - | 15 | TRBJ2-1 | TRBV19 | CASRPDRSPYNEQFF
- | - | 17 | TRBJ1-5 | TRBV28 | CASSFGLSLHSNQPQHF
TRBD1 | few | 12 | TRBJ2-2 | TRBV24-1 | CATSTGAGELFF
TRBD1 | - | 14 | TRBJ1-6 | TRBV28 | CASRDDRGNSPLHF
- | - | 14 | TRBJ1-1 | TRBV28 | CASSLPGQNTEAFF
- | - | 14 | TRBJ2-2 | TRBV5-4 | CASSSMRNGGELFF
TRBD1 | - | 16 | TRBJ1-5 | TRBV4-2 | CASSQDSDRSNQPQHF
TRBD1 | - | 13 | TRBJ1-1 | TRBV12-3/TRBV12-4 | CASSFQGDTEAFF
TRBD1 | - | 15 | TRBJ1-1 | TRBV27 | CASSSPTGGPTEAFF
- | - | 14 | TRBJ2-1 | TRBV5-3 | CARRVTSSYNEQFF
- | - | 15 | TRBJ1-1 | TRBV9 | CASSLNGVSANEAFF
- | - | 13 | TRBJ1-4 | TRBV27 | CASSLRGLEKLFF
- | - | 11 | TRBJ2-1 | TRBV24-1 | CATSAVNEQFF
TRBD1 | - | 14 | TRBJ2-1 | TRBV20-1 | CSASGRGFYNEQFF
- | - | 14 | TRBJ2-3 | TRBV24-1 | CATRNRENTDTQYF
TRBD2 | - | 16 | TRBJ2-3 | TRBV7-2 | CASSPGLAGGKDTQYF
TRBD1 | - | 16 | TRBJ1-2 | TRBV27 | CASSLSRTGKSHGYTF
- | - | 12 | TRBJ1-2 | TRBV7-6 | CASSHQGSGYTF
TRBD2 | - | 15 | TRBJ2-5 | TRBV3-1/TRBV3-2 | CASSHSGGAQETQYF
- | - | 12 | TRBJ2-6 | TRBV2 | CAIRTGANVLTF
TRBD1 | once | 13 | TRBJ1-2 | TRBV29-1 | CSVPGTGDYGYTF
TRBD1 | few | 15 | TRBJ1-2 | TRBV18 | CASSPLGQGNYGYTF
- | - | 13 | TRBJ1-2 | TRBV29-1 | CSVEDPRDYGYTF
TRBD1 | once | 16 | TRBJ1-2 | TRBV9 | CASSDWTGGLLYGYTF
- | - | 16 | TRBJ1-6 | TRBV5-1 | CASSFVQVGNNSPLHF
TRBD1 | - | 17 | TRBJ1-5 | TRBV18 | CASSPGTGDRSNQPQHF
- | - | 16 | TRBJ1-1 | TRBV4-2 | CASSAQGRQLNTEAFF
- | - | 13 | TRBJ2-1 | TRBV4-1 | CASSQDSLNEQFF
TRBD1 | - | 14 | TRBJ1-1 | TRBV2 | CASRMTGANTEAFF
- | - | 18 | TRBJ1-3 | TRBV7-6 | CASSGQSGPIGSGNTIYF
- | - | 12 | TRBJ1-2 | TRBV10-3 | CAISDLEGGYTF
TRBD1 | - | 16 | TRBJ1-1 | TRBV19 | CASSAGTGRRNTEAFF
- | - | 13 | TRBJ2-5 | TRBV28 | CASSSGSQETQYF
TRBD2 | - | 16 | TRBJ2-2 | TRBV28 | CATKSPSGGVTGELFF
TRBD2 | - | 18 | TRBJ2-1 | TRBV4-3 | CASSQDSTSGGAGNEQFF
- | - | 15 | TRBJ1-2 | TRBV6-5 | CASSPGGGANYGYTF
TRBD1 | - | 18 | TRBJ2-6 | TRBV3-1/TRBV3-2 | CASSQSSGGTSGANVLTF
- | once | 15 | TRBJ2-7 | TRBV7-2 | CASSLTSTVSYEQYF
- | - | 14 | TRBJ1-6 | TRBV10-3 | CAISDQDYNSPLHF
- | - | 17 | TRBJ2-1 | TRBV9 | CASSAHLGQGSNNEQFF
- | - | 13 | TRBJ2-5 | TRBV6-6 | CASSSSRGETQYF
- | - | 11 | TRBJ1-3 | TRBV29-1 | CSVHSGNTIYF